A selection of T cell receptor beta chains follows, all from one sample in a study of cytomegalovirus exposure and HLA in healthy donors. The table came from immunoSEQ multiplex PCR; TCRdb's copy has only in-frame clones and leaves some out. The data show approximately 43,000 clones, and the top ten clones hold roughly 1.8%. The sequencing sample was made of PBMCs. The receptors derive from a woman in her twenties or thirties in good health and CMV-seronegative. The CDR3 runs from the conserved cysteine through the conserved F or W. Fields, in order: CDR3 protein, CDR3 DNA, D gene, V gene, J gene. A D gene is named only where the DNA matches it firmly.

CDR3 protein: CASSPGPRRDQPQHF
CDR3 DNA: TGTGCCAGCAGCCCCGGCCCACGGAGAGATCAGCCCCAGCATTTT
D gene: -
V gene: TRBV6-4
J gene: TRBJ1-5

CDR3 protein: CASRGLSYEQYF
CDR3 DNA: TGTGCCAGTCGGGGGTTGTCCTACGAGCAGTACTTC
D gene: -
V gene: TRBV19
J gene: TRBJ2-7

CDR3 protein: CASSPPNRAGDNYGYTF
CDR3 DNA: TGTGCCAGCTCACCACCAAACAGGGCGGGAGATAACTATGGCTACACCTTC
D gene: -
V gene: TRBV18
J gene: TRBJ1-2

CDR3 protein: CASTLELAGEYNEQFF
CDR3 DNA: TGTGCCAGCACCCTCGAACTGGCGGGTGAATACAATGAGCAGTTCTTC
D gene: -
V gene: TRBV4-2
J gene: TRBJ2-1

CDR3 protein: CAWNLGQGGAFF
CDR3 DNA: TGTGCCTGGAACCTGGGACAGGGGGGGGCTTTCTTT
D gene: TRBD1
V gene: TRBV30
J gene: TRBJ1-1

CDR3 protein: CASSDSTLGQGKLFF
CDR3 DNA: TGTGCCAGCAGTGACTCCACGCTGGGGCAGGGAAAACTGTTTTTT
D gene: -
V gene: TRBV6-1
J gene: TRBJ1-4

CDR3 protein: CATGSSQYF
CDR3 DNA: TGTGCCACCGGGTCCAGCCAGTACTTC
D gene: -
V gene: TRBV6-1
J gene: TRBJ2-7

CDR3 protein: CASSLAGFQDYTF
CDR3 DNA: TGTGCCAGCAGCTTGGCGGGGTTTCAGGACTACACCTTC
D gene: -
V gene: TRBV5-4
J gene: TRBJ1-2

CDR3 protein: CASSVGTGPSGQYF
CDR3 DNA: TGTGCCAGCAGCGTAGGGACAGGTCCATCGGGGCAGTACTTC
D gene: TRBD1
V gene: TRBV9
J gene: TRBJ2-7

CDR3 protein: CSAGHRGGEQYF
CDR3 DNA: TGCAGCGCTGGTCACCGGGGGGGCGAGCAGTACTTC
D gene: TRBD2
V gene: TRBV29-1
J gene: TRBJ2-7

CDR3 protein: CASSLGGGAYEQYF
CDR3 DNA: TGTGCCAGCAGCCTGGGTGGGGGGGCCTACGAGCAGTACTTC
D gene: TRBD2
V gene: TRBV13
J gene: TRBJ2-7

CDR3 protein: CASSTTGSPLLF
CDR3 DNA: TGTGCCAGCAGTACTACAGGGTCCCCTCTCCTTTTT
D gene: -
V gene: TRBV2
J gene: TRBJ1-4

CDR3 protein: CASSLGGRATGELFF
CDR3 DNA: TGTGCCAGCAGCTTAGGCGGGAGGGCGACCGGGGAGCTGTTTTTT
D gene: TRBD2
V gene: TRBV7-6
J gene: TRBJ2-2

CDR3 protein: CASSATGGAGKLFF
CDR3 DNA: TGTGCCAGCAGCGCCACAGGGGGCGCGGGAAAACTGTTTTTT
D gene: TRBD1
V gene: TRBV9
J gene: TRBJ1-4

CDR3 protein: CASSLAGFNYGYTF
CDR3 DNA: TGTGCCAGCAGCTTAGCGGGCTTTAACTATGGCTACACCTTC
D gene: -
V gene: TRBV7-8
J gene: TRBJ1-2

CDR3 protein: CASSLTPGLARPQTYEQYF
CDR3 DNA: TGTGCCAGCAGTTTAACCCCCGGACTAGCGAGGCCCCAGACCTACGAGCAGTACTTC
D gene: TRBD2
V gene: TRBV28
J gene: TRBJ2-7

CDR3 protein: CATSRDGDRVYGYTF
CDR3 DNA: TGTGCCACCAGCAGAGATGGAGACAGGGTTTATGGCTACACCTTC
D gene: TRBD1
V gene: TRBV15
J gene: TRBJ1-2

CDR3 protein: CASSVGQGGTEAFF
CDR3 DNA: TGTGCCAGCAGTGTGGGACAGGGTGGGACTGAAGCTTTCTTT
D gene: TRBD1
V gene: TRBV6-1
J gene: TRBJ1-1

CDR3 protein: CASSLLASRGEQFF
CDR3 DNA: TGCGCCAGCAGCTTGTTGGCGAGCCGGGGTGAGCAGTTCTTC
D gene: -
V gene: TRBV5-1
J gene: TRBJ2-1

CDR3 protein: CSGATGGNQPQHF
CDR3 DNA: TGCAGCGGAGCCACAGGGGGCAATCAGCCCCAGCATTTT
D gene: TRBD1
V gene: TRBV29-1
J gene: TRBJ1-5

CDR3 protein: CATSRGLAGGTDTQYF
CDR3 DNA: TGTGCCACCAGCAGAGGACTAGCGGGAGGGACAGATACGCAGTATTTT
D gene: TRBD2
V gene: TRBV15
J gene: TRBJ2-3

CDR3 protein: CASSLVAGGSRAEAFF
CDR3 DNA: TGTGCCAGCAGCTTAGTAGCAGGGGGCTCCCGGGCTGAAGCTTTCTTT
D gene: TRBD1
V gene: TRBV7-2
J gene: TRBJ1-1

CDR3 protein: CASSGGGGYGYTF
CDR3 DNA: TGCGCCAGCAGCGGGGGGGGTGGCTATGGCTACACCTTC
D gene: -
V gene: TRBV4-1
J gene: TRBJ1-2

CDR3 protein: CASSAKTGPYEQYF
CDR3 DNA: TGTGCCAGCAGCGCTAAGACAGGGCCCTACGAGCAGTACTTC
D gene: TRBD1
V gene: TRBV9
J gene: TRBJ2-7

CDR3 protein: CASSLGGRGYGYTF
CDR3 DNA: TGTGCCAGCAGCTTAGGAGGCAGGGGTTATGGCTACACCTTC
D gene: -
V gene: TRBV7-8
J gene: TRBJ1-2

CDR3 protein: CASSLGTGATEAFF
CDR3 DNA: TGTGCCAGCAGCCTGGGGACAGGGGCCACTGAAGCTTTCTTT
D gene: TRBD1
V gene: TRBV9
J gene: TRBJ1-1

CDR3 protein: CATSRRLAGSYEQYF
CDR3 DNA: TGTGCCACCAGCAGACGACTAGCGGGATCCTACGAGCAGTACTTC
D gene: TRBD2
V gene: TRBV15
J gene: TRBJ2-7

CDR3 protein: CASSDQGWNTEAFF
CDR3 DNA: TGTGCCAGCAGTGATCAGGGATGGAACACTGAAGCTTTCTTT
D gene: -
V gene: TRBV6-9
J gene: TRBJ1-1

CDR3 protein: CASSPLSGLGDQYF
CDR3 DNA: TGTGCCAGCAGCCCACTTTCCGGACTGGGCGATCAGTACTTC
D gene: -
V gene: TRBV7-9
J gene: TRBJ2-4

CDR3 protein: CASRSPEAGAPGYTF
CDR3 DNA: TGTGCCAGCAGGTCCCCCGAGGCGGGGGCGCCAGGCTACACCTTC
D gene: -
V gene: TRBV28
J gene: TRBJ1-2

CDR3 protein: CASSFAGQSYEQYF
CDR3 DNA: TGTGCCAGCAGTTTTGCCGGACAGAGCTACGAGCAGTACTTC
D gene: -
V gene: TRBV27
J gene: TRBJ2-7

CDR3 protein: CASSPNRDRVDEKLFF
CDR3 DNA: TGTGCCAGCTCACCCAACCGGGACAGGGTGGATGAAAAACTGTTTTTT
D gene: TRBD1
V gene: TRBV18
J gene: TRBJ1-4

CDR3 protein: CASSLAPGLRNEQFF
CDR3 DNA: TGTGCCAGCAGCTTAGCCCCGGGACTTAGGAATGAGCAGTTCTTC
D gene: -
V gene: TRBV7-9
J gene: TRBJ2-1

CDR3 protein: CASSPGQGITEAFF
CDR3 DNA: TGTGCCAGCAGCCCGGGACAGGGGATTACTGAAGCTTTCTTT
D gene: TRBD1
V gene: TRBV7-9
J gene: TRBJ1-1

CDR3 protein: CASSSAQETQYF
CDR3 DNA: TGTGCCAGCAGTAGCGCCCAAGAGACCCAGTACTTC
D gene: -
V gene: TRBV6-5
J gene: TRBJ2-5

CDR3 protein: CASSPEQTSTDTQYF
CDR3 DNA: TGTGCCAGCTCACCAGAGCAGACTAGCACAGATACGCAGTATTTT
D gene: -
V gene: TRBV18
J gene: TRBJ2-3

CDR3 protein: CASSQAAGQPQDNYGYTF
CDR3 DNA: TGCGCCAGCAGCCAAGCCGCGGGTCAGCCTCAAGATAACTATGGCTACACCTTC
D gene: -
V gene: TRBV4-1
J gene: TRBJ1-2

CDR3 protein: CASSLVLRSGANVLTF
CDR3 DNA: TGTGCCAGCAGCTTGGTGCTGCGCTCTGGGGCCAACGTCCTGACTTTC
D gene: -
V gene: TRBV5-4
J gene: TRBJ2-6

CDR3 protein: CASSPARSGRRYEQYF
CDR3 DNA: TGCGCCAGCAGCCCCGCGAGGAGCGGGAGACGCTACGAGCAGTACTTC
D gene: TRBD2
V gene: TRBV5-1
J gene: TRBJ2-7

CDR3 protein: CASSPQGQTYEQYF
CDR3 DNA: TGTGCCAGCTCACCTCAAGGACAGACCTACGAGCAGTACTTC
D gene: -
V gene: TRBV18
J gene: TRBJ2-7

CDR3 protein: CASRGLAGGYEQYF
CDR3 DNA: TGTGCCAGCAGGGGACTAGCGGGCGGCTACGAGCAGTACTTC
D gene: TRBD2
V gene: TRBV2
J gene: TRBJ2-7